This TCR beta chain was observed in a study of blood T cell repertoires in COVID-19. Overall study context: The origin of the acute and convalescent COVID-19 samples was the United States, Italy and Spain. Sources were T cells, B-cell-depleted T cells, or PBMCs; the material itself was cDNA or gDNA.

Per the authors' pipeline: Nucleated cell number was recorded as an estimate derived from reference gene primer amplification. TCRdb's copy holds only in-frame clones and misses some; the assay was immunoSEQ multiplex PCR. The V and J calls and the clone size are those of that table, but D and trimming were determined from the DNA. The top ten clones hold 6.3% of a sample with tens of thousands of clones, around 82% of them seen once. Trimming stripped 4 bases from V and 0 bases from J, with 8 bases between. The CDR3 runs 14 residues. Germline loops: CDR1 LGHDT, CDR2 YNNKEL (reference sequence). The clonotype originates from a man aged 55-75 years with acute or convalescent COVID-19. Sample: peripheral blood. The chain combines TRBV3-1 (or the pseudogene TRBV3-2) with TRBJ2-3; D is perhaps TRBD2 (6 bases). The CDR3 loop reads CASSLGLSTDTQYF. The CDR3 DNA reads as TGTGCCAGCAGCCTGGGACTGAGCACAGATACGCAGTATTTT.